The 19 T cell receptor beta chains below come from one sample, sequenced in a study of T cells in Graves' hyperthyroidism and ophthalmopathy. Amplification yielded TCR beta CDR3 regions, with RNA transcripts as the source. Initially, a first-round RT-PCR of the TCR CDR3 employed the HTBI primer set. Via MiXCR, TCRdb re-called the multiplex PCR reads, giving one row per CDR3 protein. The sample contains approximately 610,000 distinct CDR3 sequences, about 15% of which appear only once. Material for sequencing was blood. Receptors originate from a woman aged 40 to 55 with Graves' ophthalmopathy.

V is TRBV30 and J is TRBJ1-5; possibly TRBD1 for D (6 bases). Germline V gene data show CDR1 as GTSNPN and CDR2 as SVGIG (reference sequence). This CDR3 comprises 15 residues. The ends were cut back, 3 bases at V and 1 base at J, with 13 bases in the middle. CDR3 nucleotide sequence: TGTGCCTGGAGCGGACAGACGTTGAGCAATCAGCCCCAGCATTTT. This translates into CAWSGQTLSNQPQHF.

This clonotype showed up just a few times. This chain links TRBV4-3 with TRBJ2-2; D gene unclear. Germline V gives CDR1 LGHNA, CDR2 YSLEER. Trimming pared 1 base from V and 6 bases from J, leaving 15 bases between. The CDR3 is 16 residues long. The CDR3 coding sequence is TGCGCCAGCAGCCAAGGGCAAGGTAACCCATCCGGGGAGCTGTTTTTT. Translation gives CASSQGQGNPSGELFF.

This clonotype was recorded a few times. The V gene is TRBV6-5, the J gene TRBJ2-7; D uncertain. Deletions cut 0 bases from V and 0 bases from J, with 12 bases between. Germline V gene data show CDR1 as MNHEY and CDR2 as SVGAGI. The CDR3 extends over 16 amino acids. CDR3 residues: CASSYSVFGSSYEQYF. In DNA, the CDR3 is TGTGCCAGCAGTTACTCGGTTTTCGGTAGCTCCTACGAGCAGTACTTC.

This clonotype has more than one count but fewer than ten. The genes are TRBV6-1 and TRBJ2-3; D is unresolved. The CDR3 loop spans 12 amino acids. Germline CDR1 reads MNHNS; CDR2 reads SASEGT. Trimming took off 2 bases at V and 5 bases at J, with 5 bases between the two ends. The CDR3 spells CASSEFRDTQYF. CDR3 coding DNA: TGTGCCAGCAGTGAATTCAGAGATACGCAGTATTTT.

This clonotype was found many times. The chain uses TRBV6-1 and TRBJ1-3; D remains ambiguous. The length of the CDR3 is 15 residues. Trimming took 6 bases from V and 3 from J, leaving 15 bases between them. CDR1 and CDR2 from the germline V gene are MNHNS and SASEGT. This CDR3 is CASRTAPVFGNTIYF. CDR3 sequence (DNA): TGTGCCAGCAGAACCGCCCCAGTATTTGGAAACACCATATATTTT.

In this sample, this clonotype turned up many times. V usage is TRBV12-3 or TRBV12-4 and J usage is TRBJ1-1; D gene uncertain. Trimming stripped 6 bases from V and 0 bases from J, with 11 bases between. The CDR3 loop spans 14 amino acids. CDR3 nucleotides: TGTGCCAGCAGGCCCTCGGAGGTGAACACTGAAGCTTTCTTT. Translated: CASRPSEVNTEAFF.

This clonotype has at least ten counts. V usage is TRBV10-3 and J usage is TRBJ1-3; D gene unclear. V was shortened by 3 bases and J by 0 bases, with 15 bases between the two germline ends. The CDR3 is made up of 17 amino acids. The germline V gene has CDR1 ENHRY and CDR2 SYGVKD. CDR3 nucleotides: TGTGCCATCAGTGAAGGCACAGCCTTACCCTCTGGAAACACCATATATTTT. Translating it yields CAISEGTALPSGNTIYF.

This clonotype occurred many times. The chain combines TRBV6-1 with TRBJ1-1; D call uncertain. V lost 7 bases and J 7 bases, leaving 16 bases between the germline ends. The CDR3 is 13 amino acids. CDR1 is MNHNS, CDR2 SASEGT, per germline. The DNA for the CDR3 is TGTGCCAGCACCGACCCGGACGGGGTTGAAGCTTTCTTT. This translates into CASTDPDGVEAFF.

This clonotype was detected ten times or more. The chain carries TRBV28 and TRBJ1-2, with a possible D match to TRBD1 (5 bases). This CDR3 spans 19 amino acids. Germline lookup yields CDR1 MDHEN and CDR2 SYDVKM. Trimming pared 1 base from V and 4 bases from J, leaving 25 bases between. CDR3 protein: CASSLSPLMRREQGYGYTF. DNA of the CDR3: TGTGCCAGCAGTTTATCGCCCTTAATGCGCAGGGAGCAAGGCTATGGCTACACCTTC.

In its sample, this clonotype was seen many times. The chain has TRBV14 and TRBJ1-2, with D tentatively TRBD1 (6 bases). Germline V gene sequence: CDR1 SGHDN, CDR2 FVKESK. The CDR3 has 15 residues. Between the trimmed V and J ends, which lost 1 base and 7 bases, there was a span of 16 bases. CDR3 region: CASSQVRGAISGYTF. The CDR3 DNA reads TGTGCCAGCAGCCAAGTACGGGGGGCGATCAGTGGCTACACCTTC.

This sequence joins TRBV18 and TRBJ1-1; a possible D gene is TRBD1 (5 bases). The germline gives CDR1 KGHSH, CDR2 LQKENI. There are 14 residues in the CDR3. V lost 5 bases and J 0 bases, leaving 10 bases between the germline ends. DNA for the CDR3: TGTGCCAGCTCAGCAGGGCCTATGAACACTGAAGCTTTCTTT. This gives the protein CASSAGPMNTEAFF.

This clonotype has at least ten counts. Here the CDR3 reads CASSLVGTGAYEQYF. For the CDR3, the DNA is TGTGCCAGCAGCTTAGTAGGGACTGGAGCCTACGAGCAGTACTTC. The chain employs TRBV7-2 and TRBJ2-7, with D possibly TRBD2 on 6 matching bases. Germline loops: CDR1 SGHTA, CDR2 FQGNSA. V was cut by 1 base and J by 2 bases, with 12 bases left in between. The CDR3 runs 15 residues.

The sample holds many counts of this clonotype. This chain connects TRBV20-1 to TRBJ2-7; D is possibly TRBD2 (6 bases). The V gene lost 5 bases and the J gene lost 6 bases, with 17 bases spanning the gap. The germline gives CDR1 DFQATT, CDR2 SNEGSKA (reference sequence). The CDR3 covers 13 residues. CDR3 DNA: TGCAGTGCTTCTCCGGGAGACCTCGGCGAGCAGTACTTC. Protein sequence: CSASPGDLGEQYF.

The CDR3 DNA reads as TGTGCCAGCAGTAAGGGACCAGGGGGGAATCAGCCCCAGCATTTT. Translating it yields CASSKGPGGNQPQHF. The chain has TRBV12-3 or TRBV12-4 and TRBJ1-5, with 7 bases lining up with TRBD1. Germline trimming cut 5 bases from V and 4 bases from J; bases unmatched to any gene: 8. The CDR3 totals 15 residues.

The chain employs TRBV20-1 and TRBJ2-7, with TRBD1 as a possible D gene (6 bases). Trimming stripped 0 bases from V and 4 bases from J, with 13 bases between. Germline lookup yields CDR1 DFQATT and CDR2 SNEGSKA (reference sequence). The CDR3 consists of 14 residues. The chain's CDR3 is CSARDQGIGYEQYF. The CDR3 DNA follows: TGCAGTGCTAGAGATCAGGGGATCGGTTACGAGCAGTACTTC.

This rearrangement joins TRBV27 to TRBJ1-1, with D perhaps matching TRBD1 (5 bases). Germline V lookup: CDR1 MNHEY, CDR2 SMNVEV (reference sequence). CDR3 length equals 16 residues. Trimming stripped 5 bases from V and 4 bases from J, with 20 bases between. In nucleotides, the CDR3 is TGTGCCAGCAGTCCCCGGGAGGGGAAGTTTAGCACTGAAGCTTTCTTT. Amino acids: CASSPREGKFSTEAFF.

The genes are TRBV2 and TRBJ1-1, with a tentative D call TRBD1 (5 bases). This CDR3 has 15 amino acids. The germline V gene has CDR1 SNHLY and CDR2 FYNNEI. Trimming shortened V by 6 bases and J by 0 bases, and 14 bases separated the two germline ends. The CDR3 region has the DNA TGTGCCAGCAGCAGATTGGAGGGGATGAACACTGAAGCTTTCTTT. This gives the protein CASSRLEGMNTEAFF.

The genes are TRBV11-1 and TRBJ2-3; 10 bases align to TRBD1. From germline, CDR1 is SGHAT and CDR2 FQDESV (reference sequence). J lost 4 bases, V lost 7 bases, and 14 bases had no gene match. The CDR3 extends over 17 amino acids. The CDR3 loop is CASTNRPGQGRSDTQYF. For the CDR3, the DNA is TGTGCCAGCACCAACCGGCCGGGACAGGGGAGATCAGATACGCAGTATTTT.

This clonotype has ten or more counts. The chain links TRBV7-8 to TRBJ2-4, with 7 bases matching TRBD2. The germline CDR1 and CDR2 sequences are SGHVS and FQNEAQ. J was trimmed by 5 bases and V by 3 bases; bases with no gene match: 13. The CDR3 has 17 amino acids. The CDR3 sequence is CASSFGRGRGYQNIQYF. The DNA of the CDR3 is TGTGCCAGCAGCTTTGGACGGGGGAGGGGATACCAAAACATTCAGTACTTC. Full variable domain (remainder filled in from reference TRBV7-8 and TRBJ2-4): GAGVSQSPRYKVAKRGQDVALRCDPISGHVSLFWYQQALGQGPEFLTYFQNEAQLDKSGLPSDRFFAERPEGSVSTLKIQRTQQEDSAVYLCASSFGRGRGYQNIQYFGAGTRLSVL.